This T cell receptor (beta chain) was retrieved from a study of T-cell reconstitution after alpha-beta-depleted transplantation in children. Study-level points and caveats: There were reportedly several hundred expanded graft clones from which alpha-beta T cells came about two months after transplant.

The CDR3 has 15 residues. CDR1 and CDR2 from the germline V gene are DFQATT and SNEGSKA (reference sequence). Between the trimmed V and J ends, which lost 6 bases and 0 bases, there was a span of 15 bases. In this sample, this clonotype turned up a few times. Its antigen is undetermined. Preparation of the TCRbeta library involved a method that used unique molecular identifiers. Via MiXCR, TCRdb re-called the PCR reads, giving one row per CDR3 protein. The sample yields 800,000 to 1,000,000 distinct CDR3 sequences, about 31% seen once. The sequence was obtained from a boy under two years old who had a stem cell transplant for SCID, so the T cells may come from the graft donor. The chain is built from TRBV20-1 and TRBJ1-3; possibly TRBD1 for D (5 bases). Material: PBMCs, mostly from graft donor cells, obtained 360 days after TCRalphabeta/CD19-depleted stem cell transplant. The CDR3 loop is CSAKDDSYSGNTIYF. The CDR3 DNA follows: TGCAGTGCCAAAGACGACAGCTACTCTGGAAACACCATATATTTT.